Below are 3 T cell receptor beta chains sequenced from a single sample in a study of shared clonotypes between healthy human individuals. The table came from immunoSEQ multiplex PCR; TCRdb's copy has only in-frame clones and leaves some out. The sample lists under 600,000 clones, around 97% seen once, with 0.045% to 0.06% in the top ten. Source material: naive CD4+ T cells sorted from blood. Documented subset: CD45RA+ positively selected. These receptors originate from a woman in her thirties in good health.

The chain carries TRBV27 and TRBJ1-4; 7 bases line up with TRBD1. Germline loops: CDR1 MNHEY, CDR2 SMNVEV (reference sequence). The CDR3 loop spans 11 amino acids. DNA of the CDR3: TGTTTACGACAGGGAGGCGAAAAACTGTTTTTT. Encoded protein: CLRQGGEKLFF.

In its sample, this clone was seen once. The chain links TRBV6-4 to TRBJ2-1; weak D call: TRBD1 (6 bases). This CDR3 comprises 15 residues. Germline loops: CDR1 MRHNA, CDR2 SNTAGT. V dropped 10 bases and J dropped 0 bases, with 16 bases sitting between them. CDR3 sequence reads: CATITGTSSYNEQFF. CDR3 DNA sequence: TGTGCCACAATTACCGGGACAAGCTCCTACAATGAGCAGTTCTTC.

The rearrangement uses TRBV5-6 and TRBJ2-1; TRBD1 agrees at 10 bases. V dropped 4 bases and J dropped 8; count of bases not matched to a gene: 6. CDR1 SGHDT and CDR2 YYEEEE come from the germline V gene. The CDR3 has 14 residues. CDR3 nucleotides: TGTGCCAGCAGCCCTCGGACAGGGGGAGATGAGCAGTTCTTC. Translation gives CASSPRTGGDEQFF.